This T cell receptor beta chain is drawn from a study of blood T cells in healthy people across ages. This clonotype was picked up a small number of times. For the second PCR, which ran for 7 to 11 cycles, a sample-barcoded 5' primer and a J-beta primer mix were used. In TCRdb, the 5' RACE reads were re-called with MiXCR into one record per CDR3 protein. The sample records 1.5 million to 2 million distinct CDR3 sequences, about 30% being singletons. The sequence came from a woman aged 30 to 39 in good health. Sequencing used blood.

The CDR3 DNA reads TGCAGTGCTAGCAGGGCCGATAATTCACCCCTCCACTTT. Amino acids: CSASRADNSPLHF. The J gene is TRBJ1-6, the V gene TRBV20-1; a possible D gene is TRBD1 (5 bases). V was cut by 3 bases and J by 5 bases, with 8 bases left in between. Germline CDR1 is DFQATT and CDR2 is SNEGSKA (reference sequence). There are 13 residues in the CDR3.